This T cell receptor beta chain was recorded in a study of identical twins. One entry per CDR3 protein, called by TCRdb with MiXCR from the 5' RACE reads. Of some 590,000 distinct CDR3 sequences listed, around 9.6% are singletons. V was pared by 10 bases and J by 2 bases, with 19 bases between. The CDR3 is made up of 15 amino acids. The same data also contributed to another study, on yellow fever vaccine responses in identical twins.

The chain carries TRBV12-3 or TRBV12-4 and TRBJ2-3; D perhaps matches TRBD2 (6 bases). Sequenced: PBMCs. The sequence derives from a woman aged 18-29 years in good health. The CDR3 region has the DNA TGTGCCAACGTACGGGACTCACTGTCCACAGATACGCAGTATTTT. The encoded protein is CANVRDSLSTDTQYF.